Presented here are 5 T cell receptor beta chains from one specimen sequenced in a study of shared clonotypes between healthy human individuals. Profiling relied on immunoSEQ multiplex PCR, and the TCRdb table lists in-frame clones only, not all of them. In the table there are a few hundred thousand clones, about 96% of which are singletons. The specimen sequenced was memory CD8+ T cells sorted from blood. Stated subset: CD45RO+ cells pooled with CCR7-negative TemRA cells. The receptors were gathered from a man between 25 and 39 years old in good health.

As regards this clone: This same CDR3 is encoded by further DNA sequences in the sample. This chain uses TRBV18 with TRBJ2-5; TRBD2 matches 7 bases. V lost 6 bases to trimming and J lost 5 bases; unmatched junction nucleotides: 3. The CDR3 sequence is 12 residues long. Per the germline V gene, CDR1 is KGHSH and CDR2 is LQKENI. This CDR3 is CASSPRGETQYF. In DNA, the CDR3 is TGTGCCAGCTCCCCGCGGGGGGAGACCCAGTACTTC.

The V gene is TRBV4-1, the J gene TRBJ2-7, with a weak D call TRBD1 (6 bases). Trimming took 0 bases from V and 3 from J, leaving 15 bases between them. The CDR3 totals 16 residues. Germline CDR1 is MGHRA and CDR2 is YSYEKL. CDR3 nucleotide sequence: TGCGCCAGCAGCCAAGACCCCGAAGACAGGCTCTACGAGCAGTACTTC. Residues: CASSQDPEDRLYEQYF.

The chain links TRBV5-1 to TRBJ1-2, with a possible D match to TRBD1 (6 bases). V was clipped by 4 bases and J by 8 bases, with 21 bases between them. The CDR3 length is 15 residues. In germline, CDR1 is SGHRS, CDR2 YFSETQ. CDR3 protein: CASSLYLRGAEGYTF. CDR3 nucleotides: TGCGCCAGCAGCCTTTACCTGCGGGGGGCGGAAGGCTACACCTTC.

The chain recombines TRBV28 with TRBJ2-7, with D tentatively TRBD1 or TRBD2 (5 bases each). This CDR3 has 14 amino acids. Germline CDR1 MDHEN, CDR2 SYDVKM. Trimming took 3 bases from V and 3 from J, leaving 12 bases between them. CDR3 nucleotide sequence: TGTGCCAGCAGTTTCGGGACGGCTAACTACGAGCAGTACTTC. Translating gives CASSFGTANYEQYF.

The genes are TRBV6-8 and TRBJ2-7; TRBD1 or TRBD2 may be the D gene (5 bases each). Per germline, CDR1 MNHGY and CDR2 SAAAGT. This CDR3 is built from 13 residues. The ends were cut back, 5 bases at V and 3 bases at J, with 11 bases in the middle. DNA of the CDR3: TGTGCCAGCAGTCCTGGGACCGACTACGAGCAGTACTTC. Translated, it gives CASSPGTDYEQYF.